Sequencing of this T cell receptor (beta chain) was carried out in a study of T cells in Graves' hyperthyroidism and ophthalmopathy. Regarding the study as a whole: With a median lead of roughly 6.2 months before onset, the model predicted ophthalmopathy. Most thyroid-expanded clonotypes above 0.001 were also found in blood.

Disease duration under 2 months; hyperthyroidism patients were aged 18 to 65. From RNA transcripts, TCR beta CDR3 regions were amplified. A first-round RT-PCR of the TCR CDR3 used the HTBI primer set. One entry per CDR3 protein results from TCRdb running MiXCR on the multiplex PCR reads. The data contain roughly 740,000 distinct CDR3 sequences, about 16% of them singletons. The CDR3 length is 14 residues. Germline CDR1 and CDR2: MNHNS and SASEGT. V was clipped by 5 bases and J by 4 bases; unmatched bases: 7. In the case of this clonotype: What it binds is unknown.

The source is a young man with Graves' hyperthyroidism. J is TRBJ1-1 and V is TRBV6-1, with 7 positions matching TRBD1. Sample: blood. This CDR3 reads CASSPFSGGTEAFF. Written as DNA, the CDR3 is TGTGCCAGCAGTCCTTTCTCAGGGGGCACTGAAGCTTTCTTT.